The 15 T cell receptor beta chains reported below all come from one sample, sequenced in a study of blood T cell repertoires in COVID-19 (dated by TCRdb to about 2020). The library was obtained by the immunoSEQ multiplex PCR assay. TCRdb limited this immuneACCESS table to in-frame rearrangements with V and J called. A share of clones is missing; checked studies link under half to unresolved V genes, and the rest is unexplained. In this sample the table shows roughly 250,000 clones, approximately 86% of which occur a single time. The ten largest clones take up around 1.6% of the sample. What was sequenced was PBMCs or T cells enriched from blood (not recorded which). Every receptor here comes from a woman aged 50 to 60 who had recovered from COVID-19.

For the CDR3, the DNA is TGTGCCAGTAGGAGGACAGGGGGGGAGACCCAGTACTTC. Its protein product is CASRRTGGETQYF. The chain is built from TRBV19 and TRBJ2-5; the match to TRBD1 covers 10 bases. Germline V gives CDR1 LNHDA, CDR2 SQIVND (reference sequence). J was trimmed by 5 bases and V by 6 bases; bases with no gene match: 3. This CDR3 has 13 residues.

The chain couples TRBV27 to TRBJ1-5; the match to TRBD1 covers 7 bases. The CDR3 consists of 15 residues. Germline V gene sequence: CDR1 MNHEY, CDR2 SMNVEV (reference sequence). Trimming took 5 bases from V and 6 from J; bases not matched to a gene: 10. The CDR3 here is CASSPGDSPGQPQHF. DNA of the CDR3: TGTGCCAGCAGTCCCGGGGACAGTCCGGGTCAGCCCCAGCATTTT.

The CDR3: CASSSGAGGGEQFF. Written as DNA, the CDR3 is TGTGCCAGCAGCTCTGGAGCGGGAGGAGGTGAGCAGTTCTTC. The genes are TRBV7-3 and TRBJ2-1; 9 positions agree with TRBD2. V lost 4 bases and J lost 9; bases outside the gene matches: 7. This CDR3 comprises 14 residues. CDR1 is SGHTA, CDR2 FQGTGA, per germline.

J is TRBJ2-7 and V is TRBV5-1, with TRBD2 matching 14 bases. The CDR3 has 14 amino acids. Germline values: CDR1 SGHRS, CDR2 YFSETQ. With 3 bases clipped from V and 5 bases from J, the junction kept 1 base outside the gene matches. CDR3 in DNA: TGCGCCAGCAGCTCGGGACTAGCGGGAGACGAGCAGTACTTC. This translates into CASSSGLAGDEQYF.

The chain carries TRBV7-2 and TRBJ1-5; maybe TRBD1 (6 bases). In germline, CDR1 is SGHTA, CDR2 FQGNSA. Trimming stripped 5 bases from V and 4 bases from J, with 12 bases between. CDR3 length: 14 residues. CDR3 DNA sequence: TGTGCCAGCAGCCAGGACAGTGGTAATCAGCCCCAGCATTTT. Its translation: CASSQDSGNQPQHF.

The V gene is TRBV5-8, the J gene TRBJ1-5; 9 bases align to TRBD1. CDR3 length: 16 amino acids. Looked up from germline, CDR1 is SGHTS and CDR2 is YDEGEE. V was pared by 4 bases and J by 3 bases, with 8 bases of the junction left unmatched. CDR3 sequence reads: CASSALQGAFNQPQHF. The CDR3, as DNA: TGTGCCAGCAGCGCCCTACAGGGGGCTTTCAATCAGCCCCAGCATTTT.

The chain has TRBV20-1 and TRBJ2-1; TRBD2 matches 11 bases. CDR1 is DFQATT and CDR2 is SNEGSKA in the germline V gene (reference sequence). The CDR3 length is 15 residues. The V and J ends lost 3 bases and 5 bases, in that order; junction bases with no gene match: 6. CDR3 loop: CSASLGTSGHNEQFF. CDR3 DNA: TGCAGTGCTAGTCTCGGGACTAGCGGACACAATGAGCAGTTCTTC.

V gene TRBV28 combines with J gene TRBJ2-1; 9 bases agree with TRBD2. The CDR3 length is 15 residues. With V trimmed by 8 bases and J by 6 bases, 11 bases remained unmatched. CDR1 is MDHEN and CDR2 is SYDVKM in the germline V gene. The CDR3 reads CASDRREGLGNEQFF. CDR3 nucleotides: TGTGCCAGCGACAGGCGGGAGGGTTTGGGCAATGAGCAGTTCTTC.

This sequence joins TRBV28 and TRBJ1-3; maybe TRBD1 (5 bases). Trimming took off 6 bases at V and 5 bases at J, with 23 bases between the two ends. CDR1 and CDR2 from the germline V gene are MDHEN and SYDVKM. The CDR3 consists of 17 residues. CDR3 sequence reads: CASSHGGWGTSRNTIYF. The CDR3 DNA reads TGTGCCAGCAGCCACGGTGGTTGGGGGACTTCTCGAAACACCATATATTTT.

This clone was recorded once. V gene TRBV3-1 (or the pseudogene TRBV3-2) combines with J gene TRBJ2-5; 7 nucleotides match TRBD1. J gave up 5 bases and V 5 bases, and 11 bases lay outside the gene matches. CDR1 is LGHDT, CDR2 YNNKEL, per germline (reference sequence). The CDR3 covers 15 residues. The CDR3 reads CASSKARGGGETQYF. DNA of the CDR3: TGTGCCAGCAGCAAAGCGCGAGGGGGCGGGGAGACCCAGTACTTC.

The chain is built from TRBV29-1 and TRBJ1-1; D not certain. The germline V and J ends were trimmed by 4 bases and 2 bases, with 20 bases remaining between them. In germline, CDR1 is SQVTM, CDR2 ANQGSEA. The length of the CDR3 is 16 residues. CDR3: CSVVAVPRHFNTEAFF. For the CDR3, the DNA is TGCAGCGTTGTAGCGGTACCCAGACATTTCAACACTGAAGCTTTCTTT.

This rearrangement joins TRBV5-6 to TRBJ1-1; 7 bases agree with TRBD1. The CDR3 spans 16 residues. The junction had 13 bases not matched to a gene; V was cut back by 3 bases and J by 5 bases. CDR1 and CDR2 from the germline V gene are SGHDT and YYEEEE. The CDR3: CASSSRRTGVRTEAFF. CDR3 nucleotide sequence: TGTGCCAGCAGCTCACGGAGAACAGGGGTAAGAACTGAAGCTTTCTTT.

The gene calls are TRBV28 and TRBJ2-7, with 9 positions matching TRBD1. The CDR3 has 17 residues. The ends lost 5 bases at V and 4 bases at J; junction bases unmatched: 15. Germline CDR1 and CDR2: MDHEN and SYDVKM. CDR3 region: CASSPPDRGPGRYEQYF. CDR3 sequence (DNA): TGTGCCAGCAGTCCTCCGGACAGGGGTCCGGGTCGGTACGAGCAGTACTTC.

In its sample, this clone was seen once. The chain employs TRBV5-5 and TRBJ1-2; D possibly corresponds to TRBD1 (5 bases). V dropped 4 bases and J dropped 5 bases, with 15 bases sitting between them. Per the germline V gene, CDR1 is SGHKS and CDR2 is YYEKEE (reference sequence). The CDR3 is made up of 14 amino acids. The CDR3 nucleotides read TGTGCCAGCAGCCCGGTTGAGGGGAGGTATGGCTACACCTTC. This encodes CASSPVEGRYGYTF.

The V and J genes are TRBV27 and TRBJ2-2; no reliable D call. Germline lookup yields CDR1 MNHEY and CDR2 SMNVEV (reference sequence). The ends were cut back, 7 bases at V and 1 base at J, with 4 bases in the middle. The CDR3 length is 12 residues. The CDR3 sequence: CASTRNTGELFF. CDR3 coding DNA: TGTGCCAGCACCCGGAACACCGGGGAGCTGTTTTTT.